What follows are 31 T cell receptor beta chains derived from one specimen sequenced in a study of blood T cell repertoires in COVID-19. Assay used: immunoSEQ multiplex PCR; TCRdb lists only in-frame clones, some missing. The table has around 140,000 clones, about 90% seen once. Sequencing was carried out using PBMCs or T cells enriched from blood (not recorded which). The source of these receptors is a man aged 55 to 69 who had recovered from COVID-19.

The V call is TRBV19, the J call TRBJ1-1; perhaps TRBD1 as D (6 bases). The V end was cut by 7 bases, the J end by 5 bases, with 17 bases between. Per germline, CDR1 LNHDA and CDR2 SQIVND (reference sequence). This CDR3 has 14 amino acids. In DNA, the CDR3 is TGTGCCAGTAAGATAACAGGGATACGGACTGAAGCTTTCTTT. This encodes CASKITGIRTEAFF.

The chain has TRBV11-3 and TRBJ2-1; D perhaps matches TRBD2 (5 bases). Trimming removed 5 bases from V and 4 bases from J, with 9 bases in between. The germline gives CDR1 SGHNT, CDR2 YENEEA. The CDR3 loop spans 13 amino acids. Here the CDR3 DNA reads TGTGCCAGCAGCCTCCGGGATTACAATGAGCAGTTCTTC. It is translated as CASSLRDYNEQFF.

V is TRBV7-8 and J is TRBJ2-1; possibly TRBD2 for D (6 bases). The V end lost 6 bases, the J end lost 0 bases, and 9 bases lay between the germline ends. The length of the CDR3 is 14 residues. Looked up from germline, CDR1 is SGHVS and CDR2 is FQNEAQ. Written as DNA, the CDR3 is TGTGCCAGCAGGGGACTTAGCTCCTACAATGAGCAGTTCTTC. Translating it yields CASRGLSSYNEQFF.

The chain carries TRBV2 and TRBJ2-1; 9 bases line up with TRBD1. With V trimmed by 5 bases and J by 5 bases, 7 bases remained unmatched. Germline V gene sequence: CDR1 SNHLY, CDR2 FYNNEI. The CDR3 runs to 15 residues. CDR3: CASSWTGDRDNEQFF. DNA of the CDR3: TGTGCCAGCAGTTGGACAGGGGACAGGGACAATGAGCAGTTCTTC.

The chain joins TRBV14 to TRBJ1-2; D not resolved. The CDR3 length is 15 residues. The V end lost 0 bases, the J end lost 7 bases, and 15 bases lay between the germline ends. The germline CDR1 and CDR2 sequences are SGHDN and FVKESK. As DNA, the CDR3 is TGTGCCAGCAGCCAAGACGTAAGGGCGGGCTTTGGCTACACCTTC. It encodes CASSQDVRAGFGYTF.

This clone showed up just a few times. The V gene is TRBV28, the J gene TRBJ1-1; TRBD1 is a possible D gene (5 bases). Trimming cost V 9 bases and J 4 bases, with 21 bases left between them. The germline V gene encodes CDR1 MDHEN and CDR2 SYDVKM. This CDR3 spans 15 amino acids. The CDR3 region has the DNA TGTGCCAGGAGGTCGAAGGAGGGGTTGAGCACTGAAGCTTTCTTT. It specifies CARRSKEGLSTEAFF. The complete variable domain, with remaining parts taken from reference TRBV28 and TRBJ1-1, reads DVKVTQSSRYLVKRTGEKVFLECVQDMDHENMFWYRQDPGLGLRLIYFSYDVKMKEKGDIPEGYSVSREKKERFSLILESASTNQTSMYLCARRSKEGLSTEAFFGQGTRLTVV.

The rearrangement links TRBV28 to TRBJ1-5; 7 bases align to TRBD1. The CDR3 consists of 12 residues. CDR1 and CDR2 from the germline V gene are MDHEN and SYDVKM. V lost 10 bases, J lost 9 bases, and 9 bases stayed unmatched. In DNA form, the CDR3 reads TGTGCCACGGGACAGCCGTCAATGCCCCAGCATTTT. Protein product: CATGQPSMPQHF.

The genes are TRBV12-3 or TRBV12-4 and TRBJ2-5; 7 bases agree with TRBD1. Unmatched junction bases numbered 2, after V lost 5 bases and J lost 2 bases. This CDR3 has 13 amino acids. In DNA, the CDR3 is TGTGCCAGCAGTCGGGACAGTCAAGAGACCCAGTACTTC. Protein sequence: CASSRDSQETQYF.

The CDR3 DNA follows: TGTGCCAGCAGCTTACTAGCGGGGGGGCTCTACGAGCAGTACTTC. It yields the protein CASSLLAGGLYEQYF. The chain couples TRBV11-2 to TRBJ2-7; 12 nucleotides match TRBD2. The V and J ends lost 2 bases and 3 bases, in that order; junction bases with no gene match: 2. This CDR3 spans 15 amino acids. Germline CDR1 is SGHAT and CDR2 is FQNNGV.

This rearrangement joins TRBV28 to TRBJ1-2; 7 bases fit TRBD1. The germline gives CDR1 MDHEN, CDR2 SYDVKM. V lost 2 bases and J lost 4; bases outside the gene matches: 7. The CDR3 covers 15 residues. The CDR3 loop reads CASSLLGGTFYGYTF. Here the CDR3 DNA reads TGTGCCAGCAGTTTACTAGGGGGCACGTTCTATGGCTACACCTTC.

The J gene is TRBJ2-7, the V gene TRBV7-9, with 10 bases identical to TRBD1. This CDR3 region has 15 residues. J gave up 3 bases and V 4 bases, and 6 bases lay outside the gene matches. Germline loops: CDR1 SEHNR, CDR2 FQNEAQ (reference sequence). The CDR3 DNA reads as TGTGCCAGCAGCTCGCCGGGACAGGGGTTCTACGAGCAGTACTTC. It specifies CASSSPGQGFYEQYF.

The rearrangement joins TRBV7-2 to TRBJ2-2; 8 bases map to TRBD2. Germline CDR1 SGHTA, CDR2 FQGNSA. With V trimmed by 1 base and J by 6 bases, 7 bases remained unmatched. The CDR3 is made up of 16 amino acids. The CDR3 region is CASSLGGGGSSGELFF. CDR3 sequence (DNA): TGTGCCAGCAGCTTAGGTGGCGGGGGGAGCTCCGGGGAGCTGTTTTTT.

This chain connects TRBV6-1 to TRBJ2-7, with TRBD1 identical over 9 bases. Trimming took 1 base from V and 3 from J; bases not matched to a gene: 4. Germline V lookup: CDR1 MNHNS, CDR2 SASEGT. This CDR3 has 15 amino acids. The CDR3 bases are TGTGCCAGCAGTGAAGGGGACAGGGTGGTCTACGAGCAGTACTTC. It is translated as CASSEGDRVVYEQYF.

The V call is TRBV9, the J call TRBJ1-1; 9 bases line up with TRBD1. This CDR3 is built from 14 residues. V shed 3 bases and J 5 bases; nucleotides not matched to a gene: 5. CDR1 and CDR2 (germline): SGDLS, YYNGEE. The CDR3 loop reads CASSGGTGFTEAFF. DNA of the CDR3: TGTGCCAGCAGCGGAGGGACAGGGTTTACTGAAGCTTTCTTT.

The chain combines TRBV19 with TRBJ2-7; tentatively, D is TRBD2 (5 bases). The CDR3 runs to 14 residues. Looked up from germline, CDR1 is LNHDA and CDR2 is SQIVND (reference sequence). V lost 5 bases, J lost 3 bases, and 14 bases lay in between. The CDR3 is CASSSRSEGYEQYF. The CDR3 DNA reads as TGTGCCAGTAGTTCCAGATCTGAGGGCTACGAGCAGTACTTC.

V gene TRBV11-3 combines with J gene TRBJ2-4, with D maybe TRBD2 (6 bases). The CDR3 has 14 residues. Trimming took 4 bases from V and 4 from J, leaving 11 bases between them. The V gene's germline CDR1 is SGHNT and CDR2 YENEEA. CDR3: CASSSGRGKNIQYF. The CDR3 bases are TGTGCCAGCAGCTCGGGACGGGGGAAAAACATTCAGTACTTC.

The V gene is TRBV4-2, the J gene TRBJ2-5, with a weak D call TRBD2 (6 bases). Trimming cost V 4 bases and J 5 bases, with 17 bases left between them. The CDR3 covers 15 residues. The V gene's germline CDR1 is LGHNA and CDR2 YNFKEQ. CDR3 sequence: CASSLRRDSGETQYF. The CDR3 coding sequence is TGTGCCAGCAGCCTACGCCGGGACTCCGGGGAGACCCAGTACTTC.

The CDR3 DNA follows: TGTGCCAGCAGCCCCGATCGGGCGGGTGAGACCCAGTACTTC. Its translation is CASSPDRAGETQYF. The chain joins TRBV7-8 to TRBJ2-5, with a possible D match to TRBD2 (5 bases). The germline V and J ends were trimmed by 5 bases and 5 bases, with 15 bases remaining between them. CDR3 size: 14 residues. Germline CDR1 SGHVS, CDR2 FQNEAQ. Full variable domain (missing parts from reference TRBV7-8 and TRBJ2-5): GAGVSQSPRYKVAKRGQDVALRCDPISGHVSLFWYQQALGQGPEFLTYFQNEAQLDKSGLPSDRFFAERPEGSVSTLKIQRTQQEDSAVYLCASSPDRAGETQYFGPGTRLLVL.

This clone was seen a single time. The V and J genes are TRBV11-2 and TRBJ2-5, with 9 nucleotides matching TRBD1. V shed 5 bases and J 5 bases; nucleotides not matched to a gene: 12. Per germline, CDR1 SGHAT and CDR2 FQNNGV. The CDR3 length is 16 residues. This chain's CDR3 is CASSPLPTGGSETQYF. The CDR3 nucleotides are TGTGCCAGCAGCCCACTCCCGACAGGGGGATCTGAGACCCAGTACTTC.

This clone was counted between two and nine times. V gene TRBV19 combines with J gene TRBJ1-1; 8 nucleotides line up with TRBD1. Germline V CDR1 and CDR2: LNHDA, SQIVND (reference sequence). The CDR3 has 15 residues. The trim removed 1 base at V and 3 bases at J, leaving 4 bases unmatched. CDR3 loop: CASSIAVDRDTEAFF. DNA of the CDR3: TGTGCCAGTAGTATAGCCGTGGACAGGGACACTGAAGCTTTCTTT.

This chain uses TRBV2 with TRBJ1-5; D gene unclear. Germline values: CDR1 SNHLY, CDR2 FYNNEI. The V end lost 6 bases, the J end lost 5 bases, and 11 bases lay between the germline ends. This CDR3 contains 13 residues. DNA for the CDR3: TGTGCCAGCAGCGCAGCGAGGGATCAGCCCCAGCATTTT. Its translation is CASSAARDQPQHF.

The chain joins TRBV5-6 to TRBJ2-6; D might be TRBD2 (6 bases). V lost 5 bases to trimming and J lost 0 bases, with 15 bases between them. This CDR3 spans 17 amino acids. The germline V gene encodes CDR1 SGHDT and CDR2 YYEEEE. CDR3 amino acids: CASREGRQSSGANVLTF. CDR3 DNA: TGTGCCAGCAGGGAGGGTCGGCAGAGCTCTGGGGCCAACGTCCTGACTTTC.

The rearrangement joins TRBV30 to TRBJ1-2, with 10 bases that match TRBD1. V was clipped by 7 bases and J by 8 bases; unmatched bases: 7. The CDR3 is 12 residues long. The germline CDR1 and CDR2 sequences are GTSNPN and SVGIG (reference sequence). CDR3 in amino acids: CAFGTGAVGYTF. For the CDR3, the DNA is TGTGCCTTTGGGACAGGGGCTGTCGGCTACACCTTC.

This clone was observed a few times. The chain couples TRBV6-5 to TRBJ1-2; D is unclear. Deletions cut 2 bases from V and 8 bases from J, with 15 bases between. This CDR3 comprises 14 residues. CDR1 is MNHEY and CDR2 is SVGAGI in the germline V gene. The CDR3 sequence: CASSYSGPGEGYTF. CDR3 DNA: TGTGCCAGCAGTTACAGCGGGCCCGGGGAAGGCTACACCTTC.

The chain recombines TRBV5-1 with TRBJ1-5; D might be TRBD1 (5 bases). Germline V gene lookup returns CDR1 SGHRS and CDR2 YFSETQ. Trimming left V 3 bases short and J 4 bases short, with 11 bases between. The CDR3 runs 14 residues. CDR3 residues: CASSSGAANQPQHF. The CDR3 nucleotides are TGCGCCAGCAGCTCTGGGGCGGCAAATCAGCCCCAGCATTTT.

DNA of the CDR3: TGTGCCAGCAGCTTAGCCCAGCGGGAGTCGAACAATGAGCAGTTCTTC. Translation gives CASSLAQRESNNEQFF. The rearrangement joins TRBV11-3 to TRBJ2-1, with 8 nucleotides matching TRBD2. This CDR3 spans 16 amino acids. V lost 1 base to trimming and J lost 5 bases; unmatched junction nucleotides: 7. Germline V gives CDR1 SGHNT, CDR2 YENEEA. Supplemented by reference TRBV11-3 and TRBJ2-1, the full variable domain reads EAGVVQSPRYKIIEKKQPVAFWCNPISGHNTLYWYLQNLGQGPELLIRYENEEAVDDSQLPKDRFSAERLKGVDSTLKIQPAELGDSAVYLCASSLAQRESNNEQFFGPGTRLTVL.

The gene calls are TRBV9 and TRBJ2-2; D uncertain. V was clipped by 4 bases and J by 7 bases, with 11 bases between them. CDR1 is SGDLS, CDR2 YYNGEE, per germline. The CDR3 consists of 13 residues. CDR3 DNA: TGTGCCAGCAGCCCCGGGTCCTTCGGGGAGCTGTTTTTT. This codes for CASSPGSFGELFF.

CDR3 sequence reads: CSVQPAMSSYEQYF. The CDR3 nucleotides are TGCAGCGTCCAGCCAGCGATGAGCTCCTACGAGCAGTACTTC. The chain couples TRBV29-1 to TRBJ2-7; no definite D call. The germline V gene has CDR1 SQVTM and CDR2 ANQGSEA. With 6 bases removed from V and 0 bases from J, the gap between germline ends came to 15 bases. This CDR3 spans 14 amino acids.

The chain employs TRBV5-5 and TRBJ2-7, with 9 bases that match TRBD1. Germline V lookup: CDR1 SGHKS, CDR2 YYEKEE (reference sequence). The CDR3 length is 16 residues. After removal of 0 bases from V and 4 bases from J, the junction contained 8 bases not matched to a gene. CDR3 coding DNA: TGTGCCAGCAGCTTGGATTTGGGACAGGGTTTTTACGAGCAGTACTTC. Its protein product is CASSLDLGQGFYEQYF.

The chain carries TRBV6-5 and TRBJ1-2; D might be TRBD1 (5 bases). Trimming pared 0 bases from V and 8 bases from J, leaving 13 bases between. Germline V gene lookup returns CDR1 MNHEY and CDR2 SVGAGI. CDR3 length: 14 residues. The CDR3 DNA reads TGTGCCAGCAGTTACTCAGACCGGGGGAGAGGCTACACCTTC. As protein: CASSYSDRGRGYTF.

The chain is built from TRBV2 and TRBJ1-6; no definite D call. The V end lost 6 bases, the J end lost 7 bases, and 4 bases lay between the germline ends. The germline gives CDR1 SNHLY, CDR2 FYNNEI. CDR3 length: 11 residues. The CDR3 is CASRANSPLHF. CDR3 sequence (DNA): TGTGCCAGCAGAGCAAATTCACCCCTCCACTTT.